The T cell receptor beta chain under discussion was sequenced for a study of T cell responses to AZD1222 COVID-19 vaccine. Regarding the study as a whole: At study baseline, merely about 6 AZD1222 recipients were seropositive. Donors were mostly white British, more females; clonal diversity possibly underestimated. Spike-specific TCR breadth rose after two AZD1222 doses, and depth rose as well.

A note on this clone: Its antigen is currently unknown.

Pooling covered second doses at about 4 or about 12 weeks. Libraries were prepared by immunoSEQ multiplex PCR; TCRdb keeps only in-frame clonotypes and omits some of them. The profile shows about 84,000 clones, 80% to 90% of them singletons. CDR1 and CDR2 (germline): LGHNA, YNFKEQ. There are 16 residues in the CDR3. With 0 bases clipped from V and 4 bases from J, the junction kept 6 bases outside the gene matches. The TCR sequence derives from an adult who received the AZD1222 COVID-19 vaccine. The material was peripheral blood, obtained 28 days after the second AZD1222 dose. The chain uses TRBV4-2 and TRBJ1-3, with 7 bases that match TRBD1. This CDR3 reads CASSQDLATGGNTIYF. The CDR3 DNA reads TGTGCCAGCAGCCAAGATCTTGCGACAGGGGGAAACACCATATATTTT.